Included here is one T cell receptor beta chain sequence, with context. The data were obtained in a study of blood T cell repertoires in COVID-19. The V and J ends lost 0 bases and 7 bases respectively, with 8 bases between them. There are 13 residues in the CDR3. Germline V gene sequence: CDR1 LGHNA, CDR2 YNFKEQ. Repertoires were generated with immunoSEQ multiplex PCR, while TCRdb's copy carries only in-frame clones and drops some. The sample yields 300,000 to 400,000 clones, 80% to 90% seen once. This sequence originates from a man aged 25-40 years with active or convalescent COVID-19. The sequencing input was peripheral blood. J is TRBJ2-3 and V is TRBV4-2; no firm D call. The CDR3 region has the DNA TGTGCCAGCAGCCAAGAAAGTGAGAATACGCAGTATTTT. This codes for CASSQESENTQYF.